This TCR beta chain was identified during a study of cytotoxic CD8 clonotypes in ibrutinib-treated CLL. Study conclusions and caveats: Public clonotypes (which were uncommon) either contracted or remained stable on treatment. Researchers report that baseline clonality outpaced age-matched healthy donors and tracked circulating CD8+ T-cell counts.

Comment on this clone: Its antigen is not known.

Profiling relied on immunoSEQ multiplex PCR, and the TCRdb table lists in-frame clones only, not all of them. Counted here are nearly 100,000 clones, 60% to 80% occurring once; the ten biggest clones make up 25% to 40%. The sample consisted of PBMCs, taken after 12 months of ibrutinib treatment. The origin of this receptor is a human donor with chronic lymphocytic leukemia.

CDR3 in DNA: TGTGCCAGCAGCTTGGGGGCAGGGGACACTGAAGCTTTCTTT. Its translation: CASSLGAGDTEAFF. J is TRBJ1-1 and V is TRBV5-4; TRBD1 might be the D (6 bases). CDR1 and CDR2 (germline): SGHNT, YYREEE (reference sequence). Deletions cut 0 bases from V and 3 bases from J, with 9 bases between. This CDR3 spans 14 amino acids.